The clone carrying this TCR beta chain was seen a handful of times. One junction end disagrees with the germline gene, perhaps due to a read error. TCRdb re-analysed the RT-PCR reads in MiXCR, keeping a single row per CDR3 protein. The data contain some 2,200 distinct CDR3 sequences, around 6% of them singletons. The sample originates from a study of immune reconstitution after stem cell transplant in scleroderma. This CDR3 has 8 residues. The germline CDR1 and CDR2 sequences are MDHEN and SYDVKM. This sequence was found in a female donor with systemic sclerosis. Collection took place before or after autologous hematopoietic stem cell transplantation (not recorded which). The gene calls are TRBV28 and TRBJ1-1; possibly TRBD1 for D (6 bases). The CDR3 region has the DNA TGTGCCAGCGGGGGCGGTTTGTTT. Amino acids: CASGGGLF.